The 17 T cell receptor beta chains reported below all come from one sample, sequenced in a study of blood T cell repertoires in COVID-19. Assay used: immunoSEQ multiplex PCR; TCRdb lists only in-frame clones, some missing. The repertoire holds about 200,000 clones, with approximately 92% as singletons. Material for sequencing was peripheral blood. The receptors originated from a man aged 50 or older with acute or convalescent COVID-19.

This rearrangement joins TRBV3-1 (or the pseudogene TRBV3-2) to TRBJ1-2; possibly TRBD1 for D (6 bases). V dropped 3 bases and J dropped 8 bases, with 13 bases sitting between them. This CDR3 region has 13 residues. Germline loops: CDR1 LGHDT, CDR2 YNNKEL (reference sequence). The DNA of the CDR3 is TGTGCCAGCAGCCAGGGGGCTCTAGAAGGCTACACCTTC. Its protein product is CASSQGALEGYTF.

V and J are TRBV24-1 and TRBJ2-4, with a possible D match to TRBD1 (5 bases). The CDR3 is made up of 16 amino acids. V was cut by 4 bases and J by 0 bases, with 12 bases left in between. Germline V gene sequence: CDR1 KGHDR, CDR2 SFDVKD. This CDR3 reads CATSDNRTLAKNIQYF. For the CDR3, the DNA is TGTGCCACCAGTGACAACAGGACATTAGCCAAAAACATTCAGTACTTC.

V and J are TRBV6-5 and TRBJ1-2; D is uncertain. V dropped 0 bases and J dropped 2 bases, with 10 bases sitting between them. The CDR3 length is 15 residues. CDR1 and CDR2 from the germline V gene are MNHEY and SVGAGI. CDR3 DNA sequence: TGTGCCAGCAGTTACTCGAAGGGCGGGAACTATGGCTACACCTTC. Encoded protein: CASSYSKGGNYGYTF.

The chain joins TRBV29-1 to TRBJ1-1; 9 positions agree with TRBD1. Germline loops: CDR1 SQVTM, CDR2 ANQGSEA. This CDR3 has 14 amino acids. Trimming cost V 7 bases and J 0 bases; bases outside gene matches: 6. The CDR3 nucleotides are TGCAGCGATCACGGGACAGGGATGAACACTGAAGCTTTCTTT. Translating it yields CSDHGTGMNTEAFF. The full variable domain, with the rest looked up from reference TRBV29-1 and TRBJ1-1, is SAVISQKPSRDICQRGTSLTIQCQVDSQVTMMFWYRQQPGQSLTLIATANQGSEATYESGFVIDKFPISRPNLTFSTLTVSNMSPEDSSIYLCSDHGTGMNTEAFFGQGTRLTVV.

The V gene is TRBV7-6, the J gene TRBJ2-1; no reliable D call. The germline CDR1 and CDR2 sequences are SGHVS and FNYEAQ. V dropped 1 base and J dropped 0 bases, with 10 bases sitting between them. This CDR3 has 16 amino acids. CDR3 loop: CASSLDPGSSYNEQFF. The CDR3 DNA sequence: TGTGCCAGCAGCTTAGACCCTGGTAGCTCCTACAATGAGCAGTTCTTC.

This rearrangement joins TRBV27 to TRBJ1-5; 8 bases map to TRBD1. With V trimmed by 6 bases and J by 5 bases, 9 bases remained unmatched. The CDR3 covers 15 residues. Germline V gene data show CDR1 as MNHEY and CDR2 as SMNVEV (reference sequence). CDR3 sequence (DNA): TGTGCCAGCAGCCCCGGACAGGGCTGGGATCAGCCCCAGCATTTT. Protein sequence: CASSPGQGWDQPQHF.

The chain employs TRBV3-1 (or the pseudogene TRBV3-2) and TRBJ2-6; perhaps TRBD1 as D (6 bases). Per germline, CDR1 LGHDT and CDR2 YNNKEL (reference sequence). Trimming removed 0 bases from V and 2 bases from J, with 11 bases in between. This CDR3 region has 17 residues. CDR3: CASSQETGSTGANVLTF. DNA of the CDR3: TGTGCCAGCAGCCAAGAGACAGGCTCAACTGGGGCCAACGTCCTGACTTTC.

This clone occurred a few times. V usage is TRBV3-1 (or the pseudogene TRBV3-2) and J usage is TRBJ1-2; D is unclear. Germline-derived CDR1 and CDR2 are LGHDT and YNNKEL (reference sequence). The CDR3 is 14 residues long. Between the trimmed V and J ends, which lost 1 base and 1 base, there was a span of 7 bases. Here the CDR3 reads CASSQVGVNYGYTF. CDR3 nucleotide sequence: TGTGCCAGCAGCCAAGTCGGGGTTAACTATGGCTACACCTTC.

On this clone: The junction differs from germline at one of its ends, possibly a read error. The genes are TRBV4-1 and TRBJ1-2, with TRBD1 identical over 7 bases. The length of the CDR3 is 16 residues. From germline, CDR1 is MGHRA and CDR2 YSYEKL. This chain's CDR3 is CASSQVSLTTGRGLNF. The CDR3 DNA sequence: TGCGCCAGCAGCCAAGTATCCCTCACGACAGGGCGAGGATTGAACTTC.

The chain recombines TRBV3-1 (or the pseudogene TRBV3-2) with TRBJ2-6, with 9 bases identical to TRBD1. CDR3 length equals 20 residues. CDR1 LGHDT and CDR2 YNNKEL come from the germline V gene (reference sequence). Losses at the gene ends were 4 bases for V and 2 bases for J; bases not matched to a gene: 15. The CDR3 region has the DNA TGTGCCAGCAGCCGAGGGACAGGGAAAAAAGTATCGGCTGGGGCCAACGTCCTGACTTTC. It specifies CASSRGTGKKVSAGANVLTF.

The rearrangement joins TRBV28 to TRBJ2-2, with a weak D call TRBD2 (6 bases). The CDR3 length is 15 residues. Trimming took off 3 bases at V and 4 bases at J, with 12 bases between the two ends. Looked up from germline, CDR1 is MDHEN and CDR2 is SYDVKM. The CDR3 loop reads CASSFPRDPTGELFF. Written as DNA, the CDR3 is TGTGCCAGCAGTTTTCCGCGGGATCCCACCGGGGAGCTGTTTTTT.

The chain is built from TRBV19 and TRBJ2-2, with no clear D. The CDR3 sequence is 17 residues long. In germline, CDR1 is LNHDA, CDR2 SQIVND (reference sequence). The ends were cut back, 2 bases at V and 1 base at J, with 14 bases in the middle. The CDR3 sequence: CASSINPSYENTGELFF. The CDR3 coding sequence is TGTGCCAGTAGTATAAACCCGAGTTATGAGAACACCGGGGAGCTGTTTTTT.

In nucleotides, the CDR3 is TGTGCCAGCAGCCAAACTAGCGGGACCACCTACGAGCAGTACTTC. The encoded protein is CASSQTSGTTYEQYF. This rearrangement joins TRBV7-9 to TRBJ2-7, with 10 positions matching TRBD2. Germline values: CDR1 SEHNR, CDR2 FQNEAQ (reference sequence). The trim removed 5 bases at V and 2 bases at J, leaving 6 bases unmatched. The CDR3 totals 15 residues.

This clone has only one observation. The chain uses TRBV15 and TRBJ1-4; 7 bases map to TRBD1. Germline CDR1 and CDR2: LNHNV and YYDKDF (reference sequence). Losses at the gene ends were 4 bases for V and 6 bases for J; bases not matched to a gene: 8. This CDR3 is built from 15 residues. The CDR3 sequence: CATSTWDRTDEKLFF. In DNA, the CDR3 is TGTGCCACCAGCACCTGGGACAGAACAGATGAAAAACTGTTTTTT.

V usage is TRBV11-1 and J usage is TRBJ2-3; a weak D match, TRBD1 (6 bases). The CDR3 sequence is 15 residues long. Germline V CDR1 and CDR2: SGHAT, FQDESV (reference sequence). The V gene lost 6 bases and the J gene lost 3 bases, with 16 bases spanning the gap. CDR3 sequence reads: CASSLKGGWTDTQYF. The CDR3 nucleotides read TGTGCCAGCAGTCTCAAAGGGGGATGGACAGATACGCAGTATTTT.

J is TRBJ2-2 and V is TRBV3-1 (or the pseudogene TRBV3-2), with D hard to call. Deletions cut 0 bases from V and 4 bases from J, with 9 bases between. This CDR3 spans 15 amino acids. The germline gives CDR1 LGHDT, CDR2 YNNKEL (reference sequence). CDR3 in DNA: TGTGCCAGCAGCCAAGATTATACGGGCACCGGGGAGCTGTTTTTT. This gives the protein CASSQDYTGTGELFF.

The CDR3, as DNA: TGTGCCAGCAGTCAGGGGGGGAACACCGGGGAGCTGTTTTTT. Its protein product is CASSQGGNTGELFF. This sequence joins TRBV6-5 and TRBJ2-2, with D perhaps matching TRBD1 (7 bases). V lost 5 bases and J 1 base, leaving 8 bases between the germline ends. CDR3 size: 14 residues. Per the germline V gene, CDR1 is MNHEY and CDR2 is SVGAGI.